This TCR beta chain was recovered during a study of blood T cell dynamics during melanoma immunotherapy. TCRdb's table, derived via immunoSEQ multiplex PCR, lists solely in-frame clones and lacks some. Of over 14,000 clones in the sample, more than 75% were seen once. As to time point: pre-treatment baseline. Germline assignment: CDR1 MDHEN and CDR2 SYDVKM. Trimming took off 6 bases at V and 4 bases at J, with 16 bases between the two ends. The CDR3 contains 15 residues. The TCR sequence derives from a human donor with melanoma. The starting material was blood, obtained from a patient treated with checkpoint blockade. The chain couples TRBV28 to TRBJ2-1; the D call may be TRBD1 or TRBD2 (5 bases each). CDR3 amino acids: CASRLGTSSYNEQFF. CDR3 DNA sequence: TGTGCCAGCAGGCTTGGGACGTCATCGTACAATGAGCAGTTCTTC.